This T cell receptor (beta chain) was identified during a study of T cells in Graves' hyperthyroidism and ophthalmopathy. Findings and caveats of the study: Before onset, ophthalmopathy was predicted by the model a median approximately 6.7 months earlier. Expanded thyroid clonotypes (above 0.001) were mostly also found in blood.

The investigators amplified TCR beta CDR3 regions from RNA transcripts. Using the HTBI primer set, a first-round RT-PCR was run on the TCR CDR3. TCRdb ran MiXCR on the multiplex PCR reads and lists one entry per CDR3 protein. Counted here are 400,000 to 500,000 distinct CDR3 sequences, about an eighth occurring once; the ten biggest clones make up around 17%. CDR1 SGHTA and CDR2 FQGNSA come from the germline V gene. The CDR3 spans 15 residues. When ophthalmopathy did not progress within 18 months, Graves' hyperthyroidism was considered stable. PBMCs were sourced from more than 9 ml fresh peripheral blood. On this clonotype itself: The antigen is undetermined. One junction end disagrees with the germline gene, perhaps due to a read error.

This receptor was identified in a woman under 30 with Graves' hyperthyroidism. The sequencing sample was made of blood. V and J are TRBV7-2 and TRBJ1-6; a weak D match, TRBD1 (6 bases). The CDR3 protein is CVSSFGGALLGPLHF. The CDR3 nucleotides are TGTGTCAGCAGCTTCGGGGGCGCCCTTCTAGGGCCCCTCCACTTT.